The TCR beta chain described here comes from a study of blood T cell repertoires in COVID-19. Sequenced by immunoSEQ multiplex PCR; TCRdb stores in-frame clones only, minus some. The profile shows 110,000 to 150,000 clones, more than 75% of them singletons. CDR1 SGHVS and CDR2 FNYEAQ come from the germline V gene. The CDR3 has 14 residues. V was pared by 4 bases and J by 7 bases, with 3 bases of the junction left unmatched. The sample was PBMCs or T cells enriched from blood (not recorded which). This chain links TRBV7-6 with TRBJ2-3, with 12 bases identical to TRBD2. This clonotype was obtained from a man aged 55 to 70 who had recovered from COVID-19. For the CDR3, the DNA is TGTGCCAGCAGCTCTAGCGGGGGGGCCCATACGCAGTATTTT. Its protein is CASSSSGGAHTQYF.